This TCR beta chain was found in a study of blood T cell repertoires in COVID-19. Study in general: Acute and convalescent COVID-19 specimens originated in the United States, Italy and Spain. PBMCs, B-cell-depleted T cells, or T cells provided the cDNA or gDNA that made up the material.

As handled by the study authors: It was from reference gene primer amplification that nucleated cell counts were estimated. Some clones are missing from TCRdb's copy, which holds only in-frame ones; the method was immunoSEQ multiplex PCR. V and J calls plus clone size are reproduced from that table; the DNA served to infer D and trimming. The repertoire holds approximately 54,000 clones, with roughly 76% as singletons. In germline, CDR1 is LGHDT, CDR2 YNNKEL (reference sequence). Between the trimmed V and J ends, which lost 2 bases and 9 bases, there was a span of 11 bases. The CDR3 contains 12 residues.

This chain connects TRBV3-1 (or the pseudogene TRBV3-2) to TRBJ2-7; D might be TRBD2 (7 bases). This receptor was obtained from a woman in her fifties or sixties with acute or convalescent COVID-19. The sequenced material came from peripheral blood. CDR3 in amino acids: CASSQQGRGQYF. CDR3 coding DNA: TGTGCCAGCAGCCAACAGGGGAGGGGGCAGTACTTC.